Below are 26 T cell receptor beta chains sequenced from a single sample in a study of glioma-infiltrating T cells after dendritic cell vaccination. As to time point: after dendritic cell vaccination, including at tumor progression/relapse. This table comes from immunoSEQ multiplex PCR, and its TCRdb copy is limited to in-frame clones, with some not included. This table holds 9,500 to 12,000 clones, 81% found once. This specimen consisted of blood, obtained after dendritic cell vaccination. The receptors derive from a human donor with glioblastoma.

The J gene is TRBJ2-7, the V gene TRBV6-6, with TRBD2 matching 10 bases. The CDR3 consists of 16 residues. V was clipped by 10 bases and J by 2 bases; unmatched bases: 14. Germline CDR1 MNHNY, CDR2 SVGAGI (reference sequence). CDR3 in amino acids: CATLTSSGSPPYEQYF. CDR3 DNA sequence: TGTGCCACCTTAACCTCTAGCGGGAGTCCCCCCTACGAGCAGTACTTC.

The chain recombines TRBV27 with TRBJ2-7; 10 nucleotides line up with TRBD2. The CDR3 totals 16 residues. The V and J ends lost 0 bases and 5 bases, in that order; junction bases with no gene match: 7. Germline V gene sequence: CDR1 MNHEY, CDR2 SMNVEV (reference sequence). CDR3 residues: CASSLSSLAGFDEQYF. Here the CDR3 DNA reads TGTGCCAGCAGTTTATCATCACTAGCGGGATTCGACGAGCAGTACTTC.

The chain links TRBV7-2 to TRBJ2-4; 9 bases line up with TRBD2. Germline V gene lookup returns CDR1 SGHTA and CDR2 FQGNSA. The junction had 1 base not matched to a gene; V was cut back by 4 bases and J by 0 bases. The CDR3 sequence is 15 residues long. CDR3 sequence: CASSSLAGAKNIQYF. Here the CDR3 DNA reads TGTGCCAGCAGCTCACTAGCGGGAGCCAAAAACATTCAGTACTTC.

CDR3: CASSYLGLAGVYEQYF. In DNA form, the CDR3 reads TGTGCCAGCAGTTACCTCGGACTAGCGGGAGTCTACGAGCAGTACTTC. This chain joins TRBV6-6 and TRBJ2-7; TRBD2 matches at 13 bases. V was clipped by 2 bases and J by 3 bases; unmatched bases: 4. The germline V gene encodes CDR1 MNHNY and CDR2 SVGAGI (reference sequence). This CDR3 has 16 amino acids.

This clone has a single count. The V gene is TRBV27, the J gene TRBJ1-2, with a possible D match to TRBD1 (5 bases). V lost 6 bases and J 5 bases, leaving 19 bases between the germline ends. There are 15 residues in the CDR3. Per the germline V gene, CDR1 is MNHEY and CDR2 is SMNVEV (reference sequence). Written as DNA, the CDR3 is TGTGCCAGCAGCCCACCCGGGGAGGGGCGTTATGGCTACACCTTC. This codes for CASSPPGEGRYGYTF.

This clone has more than one count but fewer than ten. The CDR3 is CASSEQVDTQYF. CDR3 coding DNA: TGTGCCAGCAGTGAACAGGTAGATACGCAGTATTTT. The chain joins TRBV25-1 to TRBJ2-3; no firm D call. CDR3 length: 12 residues. With 2 bases removed from V and 5 bases from J, the gap between germline ends came to 5 bases. The germline V gene encodes CDR1 MGHDK and CDR2 SYGVNS.

In regard to this clone: Other DNA variants within this sample encode the same CDR3. The chain employs TRBV28 and TRBJ2-7, with 11 positions matching TRBD2. From germline, CDR1 is MDHEN and CDR2 SYDVKM. The CDR3 contains 15 residues. V trimming: 5 bases; J trimming: 0 bases; junction bases outside the gene matches: 3. CDR3 region: CASSETSGASYEQYF. The CDR3 nucleotides are TGTGCCAGCAGTGAGACTAGCGGGGCCTCCTACGAGCAGTACTTC. Variable domain in full (rest from reference TRBV28 and TRBJ2-7): DVKVTQSSRYLVKRTGEKVFLECVQDMDHENMFWYRQDPGLGLRLIYFSYDVKMKEKGDIPEGYSVSREKKERFSLILESASTNQTSMYLCASSETSGASYEQYFGPGTRLTVT.

This clone turned up a few times. The chain recombines TRBV7-2 with TRBJ1-3, with 10 bases fitting TRBD1. V trimming: 4 bases; J trimming: 2 bases; junction bases outside the gene matches: 2. The length of the CDR3 is 15 residues. From germline, CDR1 is SGHTA and CDR2 FQGNSA. CDR3 in DNA: TGTGCCAGCAGCTCGACAGGGGGCGCTGGAAACACCATATATTTT. Translation: CASSSTGGAGNTIYF.

In its sample, this clone was seen once. The chain is built from TRBV5-1 and TRBJ2-3; 7 positions agree with TRBD2. Germline CDR1 reads SGHRS; CDR2 reads YFSETQ. J gave up 2 bases and V 5 bases, and 11 bases lay outside the gene matches. This CDR3 has 16 amino acids. In DNA, the CDR3 is TGCGCCAGCAGTCTGACTAGCCAAGGGTACACAGATACGCAGTATTTT. Translation: CASSLTSQGYTDTQYF.

This sequence joins TRBV28 and TRBJ2-1; D perhaps matches TRBD2 (7 bases). Germline-derived CDR1 and CDR2 are MDHEN and SYDVKM. This CDR3 is built from 14 residues. Trimming removed 4 bases at V and 7 bases at J, with 14 bases between. In DNA, the CDR3 is TGTGCCAGCAGTTGGGGGGGGCTAATGAATGAGCAGTTCTTC. Translation gives CASSWGGLMNEQFF.

This clone was seen many times. This chain joins TRBV6-5 and TRBJ1-1, with TRBD1 identical over 8 bases. The CDR3 length is 14 residues. Looked up from germline, CDR1 is MNHEY and CDR2 is SVGAGI. V shed 6 bases and J 2 bases; nucleotides not matched to a gene: 5. CDR3 coding DNA: TGTGCCAGCAGCTCAGGGGGCTTTAACACTGAAGCTTTCTTT. Translated: CASSSGGFNTEAFF.

The chain carries TRBV5-1 and TRBJ1-2; TRBD1 is a possible D gene (5 bases). The germline V and J ends were trimmed by 1 base and 3 bases, with 13 bases remaining between them. The CDR3 contains 15 residues. Germline values: CDR1 SGHRS, CDR2 YFSETQ. CDR3 residues: CASSLRHDSDYGYTF. CDR3 nucleotides: TGCGCCAGCAGCTTGCGTCACGACAGCGACTATGGCTACACCTTC.

This sequence joins TRBV7-9 and TRBJ2-6; D is perhaps TRBD1 (6 bases). Germline CDR1 and CDR2: SEHNR and FQNEAQ (reference sequence). Trimming shortened V by 10 bases and J by 0 bases, and 19 bases separated the two germline ends. The CDR3 has 17 residues. The CDR3 is CAITTGIRSSGANVLTF. The CDR3 DNA reads as TGTGCCATTACGACAGGAATAAGATCCTCTGGGGCCAACGTCCTGACTTTC.

The chain is built from TRBV6-6 and TRBJ2-7, with TRBD2 as a possible D gene (5 bases). Germline values: CDR1 MNHNY, CDR2 SVGAGI (reference sequence). Trimming removed 2 bases from V and 1 base from J, with 9 bases in between. The CDR3 loop spans 14 amino acids. As DNA, the CDR3 is TGTGCCAGCAGTTACCAGGACTCTTCCTACGAGCAGTACTTC. Amino acids: CASSYQDSSYEQYF.

The genes are TRBV5-1 and TRBJ2-3; possible D gene TRBD2, 6 bases. Looked up from germline, CDR1 is SGHRS and CDR2 is YFSETQ. The CDR3 sequence is 15 residues long. V lost 1 base to trimming and J lost 3 bases, with 12 bases between them. The CDR3 reads CASSLLGSGTDTQYF. In DNA form, the CDR3 reads TGCGCCAGCAGCTTGTTAGGCAGCGGGACAGATACGCAGTATTTT.

The chain has TRBV6-4 and TRBJ2-1, with 8 bases identical to TRBD2. V trimming: 0 bases; J trimming: 2 bases; junction bases outside the gene matches: 0. The germline V gene has CDR1 MRHNA and CDR2 SNTAGT. The CDR3 length is 15 residues. CDR3: CASSDSAGAYNEQFF. The CDR3 coding sequence is TGTGCCAGCAGTGACTCAGCGGGAGCCTACAATGAGCAGTTCTTC.

Comment on this clone: Sequence at one end of the junction differs from germline and may be a read error. The sample holds other DNA sequences that translate to the same CDR3. CDR3 residues: CASSVGGSQPQHF. CDR3 coding DNA: TGTGCCAGTAGCGTAGGAGGGTCGCAGCCCCAGCATTTT. This chain uses TRBV9 with TRBJ1-5; D remains ambiguous. The germline V gene encodes CDR1 SGDLS and CDR2 YYNGEE. The CDR3 is 13 residues long.

This rearrangement joins TRBV29-1 to TRBJ2-1; 7 nucleotides match TRBD2. The CDR3 sequence is 15 residues long. Trimming cost V 5 bases and J 0 bases; bases outside gene matches: 7. Germline CDR1 SQVTM, CDR2 ANQGSEA. CDR3 sequence: CSVYGGFSSYNEQFF. Written as DNA, the CDR3 is TGCAGCGTTTACGGGGGGTTTAGCTCCTACAATGAGCAGTTCTTC.

This clone turned up a few times. The V and J genes are TRBV29-1 and TRBJ1-2; D ambiguous. Trimming pared 5 bases from V and 8 bases from J, leaving 12 bases between. Germline lookup yields CDR1 SQVTM and CDR2 ANQGSEA. The CDR3 runs 11 residues. The CDR3 protein is CSVSKQKGYTF. As DNA, the CDR3 is TGCAGCGTTAGTAAACAGAAAGGCTACACCTTC.

The chain joins TRBV28 to TRBJ2-2, with a tentative D call TRBD1 (5 bases). The CDR3 runs to 15 residues. V was pared by 10 bases and J by 1 base, with 16 bases between. Germline CDR1 is MDHEN and CDR2 is SYDVKM. The CDR3 sequence is CAIIRTSRNTGELFF. The CDR3 nucleotides read TGTGCCATTATTCGGACATCCCGGAACACCGGGGAGCTGTTTTTT.

This clone was seen just once. The chain employs TRBV27 and TRBJ2-7; D remains ambiguous. The V and J ends lost 3 bases and 0 bases respectively, with 9 bases between them. CDR1 and CDR2 from the germline V gene are MNHEY and SMNVEV (reference sequence). This CDR3 has 14 amino acids. In DNA, the CDR3 is TGTGCCAGCAGTTTCGACTTAAACTCCTACGAGCAGTACTTC. Its protein is CASSFDLNSYEQYF.

This chain uses TRBV29-1 with TRBJ2-1, with 9 nucleotides matching TRBD1. This CDR3 comprises 12 residues. V shed 4 bases and J 6 bases; nucleotides not matched to a gene: 1. Germline V CDR1 and CDR2: SQVTM, ANQGSEA. CDR3 nucleotide sequence: TGCAGCGTTGGGGGACAGGGCAATGAGCAGTTCTTC. Protein sequence: CSVGGQGNEQFF.

The rearrangement uses TRBV27 and TRBJ2-2; possible D gene TRBD2, 6 bases. The CDR3 is 16 residues long. Trimming left V 2 bases short and J 4 bases short, with 14 bases between. Germline V CDR1 and CDR2: MNHEY, SMNVEV (reference sequence). The CDR3 coding sequence is TGTGCCAGCAGTTTACGGGGGAGAGGGTTCACCGGGGAGCTGTTTTTT. Translating gives CASSLRGRGFTGELFF.

This chain links TRBV4-1 with TRBJ2-7, with TRBD1 as a possible D gene (6 bases). Looked up from germline, CDR1 is MGHRA and CDR2 is YSYEKL. The CDR3 runs 15 residues. The germline V and J ends were trimmed by 6 bases and 2 bases, with 17 bases remaining between them. CDR3 coding DNA: TGCGCCAGCAGGACCCGGGACATAGAACCCTACGAGCAGTACTTC. Protein sequence: CASRTRDIEPYEQYF.

J is TRBJ2-7 and V is TRBV20-1; D gene unclear. The CDR3 contains 11 residues. Trimming removed 0 bases from V and 4 bases from J, with 4 bases in between. Germline-derived CDR1 and CDR2 are DFQATT and SNEGSKA (reference sequence). CDR3 bases: TGCAGTGCTAGAGATAATTACGAGCAGTACTTC. This sequence encodes CSARDNYEQYF.

This clone was found a few times. The rearrangement links TRBV15 to TRBJ2-1, with 12 bases fitting TRBD1. Germline V lookup: CDR1 LNHNV, CDR2 YYDKDF (reference sequence). The CDR3 length is 18 residues. The J segment lost 4 bases and the V segment lost 0 bases, leaving 7 bases of the junction unmatched. CDR3 in amino acids: CATSRDRGTGGPYNEQFF. The CDR3 nucleotides read TGTGCCACCAGCAGAGATAGGGGGACAGGGGGCCCTTACAATGAGCAGTTCTTC.